One and the same sample provided the 15 T cell receptor beta chains below, sequenced in a study of blood T cell repertoires in COVID-19. Generated by immunoSEQ multiplex PCR, the TCRdb table keeps only in-frame clones and is missing some. The table records 100,000 to 150,000 clones, about 83% of them present only once. The sample comprised peripheral blood. The receptors shown here come from a man aged 60-69 years with acute or convalescent COVID-19.

This sequence joins TRBV19 and TRBJ2-1, with D perhaps matching TRBD1 (6 bases). This CDR3 comprises 14 residues. V was pared by 7 bases and J by 8 bases, with 18 bases between. CDR1 is LNHDA and CDR2 is SQIVND in the germline V gene (reference sequence). The CDR3 region is CASTSGTQLDEQFF. Written as DNA, the CDR3 is TGTGCCAGTACCTCCGGGACACAATTAGATGAGCAGTTCTTC.

The chain carries TRBV6-2 or TRBV6-3 and TRBJ2-3; the match to TRBD2 covers 9 bases. Looked up from germline, CDR1 is MNHEY and CDR2 is SVGEGT. The CDR3 spans 13 residues. V lost 4 bases and J lost 6; bases outside the gene matches: 2. Written as DNA, the CDR3 is TGTGCCAGCAGTTGGGCGGGAGGGGATACGCAGTATTTT. Its protein is CASSWAGGDTQYF.

This chain connects TRBV28 to TRBJ1-2, with a tentative D call TRBD1 (6 bases). CDR1 is MDHEN and CDR2 is SYDVKM in the germline V gene. The CDR3 covers 12 residues. The V gene lost 2 bases and the J gene lost 8 bases, with 9 bases spanning the gap. CDR3 sequence (DNA): TGTGCCAGCAGTTTAGGGGGCTGGGGCTACACCTTC. This codes for CASSLGGWGYTF.

The chain carries TRBV27 and TRBJ1-2, with 8 bases fitting TRBD1. V trimming: 0 bases; J trimming: 4 bases; junction bases outside the gene matches: 16. The CDR3 totals 19 residues. The germline gives CDR1 MNHEY, CDR2 SMNVEV (reference sequence). The CDR3 region is CASSLSFGVTGGEGYGYTF. The DNA of the CDR3 is TGTGCCAGCAGTTTATCCTTCGGGGTAACAGGGGGAGAGGGCTATGGCTACACCTTC.

The table lists this clone with a count of one. The V gene is TRBV3-1 (or the pseudogene TRBV3-2), the J gene TRBJ1-5; D is uncertain. Germline V CDR1 and CDR2: LGHDT, YNNKEL (reference sequence). V was shortened by 1 base and J by 4 bases, with 8 bases between the two germline ends. The CDR3 totals 14 residues. CDR3 residues: CASSQGPGNQPQHF. CDR3 sequence (DNA): TGTGCCAGCAGCCAAGGGCCGGGTAATCAGCCCCAGCATTTT.

The rearrangement uses TRBV2 and TRBJ2-7; 9 nucleotides line up with TRBD1. Germline V gene sequence: CDR1 SNHLY, CDR2 FYNNEI. J lost 5 bases, V lost 0 bases, and 5 bases had no gene match. The CDR3 covers 15 residues. CDR3 sequence: CASSEAWGQGNEQYF. The CDR3 DNA is TGTGCCAGCAGTGAAGCGTGGGGACAGGGTAACGAGCAGTACTTC.

Here the CDR3 reads CASSHGQPQHF. CDR3 DNA: TGTGCCAGCAGTCACGGGCAGCCCCAGCATTTT. This chain connects TRBV28 to TRBJ1-5; D is unclear. Germline CDR1 is MDHEN and CDR2 is SYDVKM. The V and J ends lost 5 bases and 7 bases respectively, with 6 bases between them. The CDR3 has 11 residues.

The genes are TRBV6-1 and TRBJ1-3, with a weak D call TRBD1 (5 bases). From germline, CDR1 is MNHNS and CDR2 SASEGT. V was shortened by 2 bases and J by 0 bases, with 14 bases between the two germline ends. CDR3 length: 17 residues. The CDR3 nucleotides are TGTGCCAGCAGTGAACGGGGGTCGGCAAACTCTGGAAACACCATATATTTT. Its translation: CASSERGSANSGNTIYF.

In its sample, this clone was seen once. The genes are TRBV5-1 and TRBJ2-1; TRBD2 matches at 10 bases. Germline CDR1 SGHRS, CDR2 YFSETQ. This CDR3 has 14 amino acids. The V segment lost 3 bases and the J segment 7 bases; nucleotides outside the gene matches: 4. This CDR3 reads CASSSSGSRNEQFF. The CDR3 coding sequence is TGCGCCAGCAGCTCTAGCGGGAGTAGGAATGAGCAGTTCTTC.

This clone was counted a single time. The chain combines TRBV5-8 with TRBJ2-5; tentatively, D is TRBD1 (7 bases). CDR1 and CDR2 (germline): SGHTS, YDEGEE. This CDR3 comprises 15 residues. Trimming took off 2 bases at V and 2 bases at J, with 13 bases between the two ends. The CDR3 here is CASSFQGGRQETQYF. CDR3 bases: TGTGCCAGCAGCTTCCAGGGGGGAAGGCAAGAGACCCAGTACTTC. Complete variable domain (other parts from reference TRBV5-8 and TRBJ2-5): EAGVTQSPTHLIKTRGQQATLRCSPISGHTSVYWYQQALGLGLQFLLWYDEGEERNRGNFPPRFSGRQFPNYSSELNVNALELEDSALYLCASSFQGGRQETQYFGPGTRLLVL.

The rearrangement links TRBV9 to TRBJ2-3, with 7 bases that match TRBD2. The CDR3 length is 15 residues. CDR1 is SGDLS and CDR2 is YYNGEE in the germline V gene. The trim removed 0 bases at V and 3 bases at J, leaving 4 bases unmatched. CDR3 region: CASSVGSGGTDTQYF. In nucleotides, the CDR3 is TGTGCCAGCAGCGTAGGGTCCGGGGGGACAGATACGCAGTATTTT. Full variable domain (missing parts from reference TRBV9 and TRBJ2-3): DSGVTQTPKHLITATGQRVTLRCSPRSGDLSVYWYQQSLDQGLQFLIQYYNGEERAKGNILERFSAQQFPDLHSELNLSSLELGDSALYFCASSVGSGGTDTQYFGPGTRLTVL.

In this sample, this clone turned up many times. The rearrangement joins TRBV4-3 to TRBJ2-6; 7 nucleotides line up with TRBD1. J lost 2 bases, V lost 0 bases, and 1 base had no gene match. Germline CDR1 is LGHNA and CDR2 is YSLEER. The CDR3 extends over 16 amino acids. The chain's CDR3 is CASSQDTGAGANVLTF. The CDR3 coding sequence is TGCGCCAGCAGCCAAGATACAGGGGCTGGGGCCAACGTCCTGACTTTC.

V is TRBV7-3 and J is TRBJ2-6, with 7 bases aligning to TRBD1. Germline CDR1 and CDR2: SGHTA and FQGTGA. V was clipped by 5 bases and J by 1 base; unmatched bases: 5. This CDR3 has 16 residues. Here the CDR3 reads CASSLPGQSGANVLTF. The CDR3 bases are TGTGCCAGCAGCCTCCCGGGACAGTCTGGGGCCAACGTCCTGACTTTC.

J is TRBJ2-7 and V is TRBV6-1; possible D gene TRBD2, 5 bases. The germline V and J ends were trimmed by 1 base and 2 bases, with 12 bases remaining between them. The CDR3 is made up of 15 amino acids. From germline, CDR1 is MNHNS and CDR2 SASEGT. CDR3 DNA: TGTGCCAGCAGTGAAGGGATGGCGGGCCCCTACGAGCAGTACTTC. This encodes CASSEGMAGPYEQYF.

The chain is built from TRBV4-3 and TRBJ2-1; 10 nucleotides line up with TRBD1. The CDR3 contains 17 residues. Trimming at V came to 0 bases and at J to 8 bases, leaving 10 bases not matched to a gene. The germline V gene has CDR1 LGHNA and CDR2 YSLEER. The DNA for the CDR3 is TGCGCCAGCAGCCAAGATCTGGGACAGGGGTGGAGCGATGAGCAGTTCTTC. Translating it yields CASSQDLGQGWSDEQFF.